This T cell receptor (beta chain) was recorded in a study of Ad26.COV2.S vaccination and SARS-CoV-2 variants. Notes on the study in general: Substantial breadth was reportedly displayed by spike-specific CD8+ and CD4+ T cell responses after vaccination.

Treatment denoted: some 20 received Ad26.COV2.S at low or high dose, single or two shots; about 5 received placebo; per-sample allocation not given. Day 63 after the first injection of vaccine or placebo was the sampling time. Assay: immunoSEQ multiplex PCR; the TCRdb copy retains only in-frame clones and omits some. The sample shows fewer than 900,000 clones, 80% to 90% of them seen only once. Turning to this clone: Antigen specificity is unknown.

CDR1 and CDR2 (germline): SGHRS, YFSETQ. The CDR3 contains 15 residues. Trimming cost V 0 bases and J 1 base, with 8 bases left between them. The clonotype originates from a person aged 18-60 years who received the Ad26.COV2.S COVID-19 vaccine or a placebo. The rearrangement links TRBV5-1 to TRBJ2-1; maybe TRBD2 (6 bases). The sequences come from peripheral blood, collected in a trial of Ad26.COV2.S vaccine versus placebo. CDR3 amino acids: CASSLGGASYNEQFF. CDR3 in DNA: TGCGCCAGCAGCTTGGGCGGGGCTTCCTACAATGAGCAGTTCTTC.